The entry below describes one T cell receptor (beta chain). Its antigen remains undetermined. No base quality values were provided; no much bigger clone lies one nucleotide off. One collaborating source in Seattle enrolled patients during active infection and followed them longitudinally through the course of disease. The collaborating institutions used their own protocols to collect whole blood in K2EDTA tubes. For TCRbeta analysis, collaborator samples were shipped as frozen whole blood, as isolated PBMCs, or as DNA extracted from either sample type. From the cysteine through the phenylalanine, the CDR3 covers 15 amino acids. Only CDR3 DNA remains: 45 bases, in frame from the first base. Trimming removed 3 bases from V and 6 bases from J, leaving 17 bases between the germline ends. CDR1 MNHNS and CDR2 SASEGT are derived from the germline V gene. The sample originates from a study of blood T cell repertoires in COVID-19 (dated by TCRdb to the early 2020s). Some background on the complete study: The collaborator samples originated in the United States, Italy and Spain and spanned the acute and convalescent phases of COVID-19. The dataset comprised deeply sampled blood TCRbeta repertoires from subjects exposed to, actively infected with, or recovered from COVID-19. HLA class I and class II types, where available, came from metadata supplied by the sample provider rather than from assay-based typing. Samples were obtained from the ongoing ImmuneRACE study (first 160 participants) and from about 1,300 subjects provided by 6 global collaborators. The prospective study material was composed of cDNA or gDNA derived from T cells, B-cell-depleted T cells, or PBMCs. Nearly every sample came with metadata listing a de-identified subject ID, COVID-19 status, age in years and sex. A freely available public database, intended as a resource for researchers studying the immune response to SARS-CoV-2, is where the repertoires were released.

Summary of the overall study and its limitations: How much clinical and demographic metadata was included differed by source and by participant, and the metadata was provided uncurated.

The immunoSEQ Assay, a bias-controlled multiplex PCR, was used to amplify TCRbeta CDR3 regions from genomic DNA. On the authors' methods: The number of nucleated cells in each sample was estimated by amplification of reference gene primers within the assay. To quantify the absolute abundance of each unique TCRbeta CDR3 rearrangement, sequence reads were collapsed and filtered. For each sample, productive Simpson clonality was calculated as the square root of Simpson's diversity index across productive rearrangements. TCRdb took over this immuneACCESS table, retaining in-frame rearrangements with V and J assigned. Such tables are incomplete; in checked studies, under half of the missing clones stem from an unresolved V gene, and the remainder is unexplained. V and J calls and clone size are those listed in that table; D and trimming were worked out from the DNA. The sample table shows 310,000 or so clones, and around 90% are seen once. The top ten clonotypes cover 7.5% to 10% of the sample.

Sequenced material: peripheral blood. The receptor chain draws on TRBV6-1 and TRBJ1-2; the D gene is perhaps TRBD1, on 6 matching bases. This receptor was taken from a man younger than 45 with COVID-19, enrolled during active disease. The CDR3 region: CASSDVTGGLDGYTF. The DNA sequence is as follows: TGTGCCAGCAGTGACGTTACGGGGGGGCTTGATGGCTACACCTTC.